This T cell receptor (beta chain) was observed in a study of blood T cell repertoires in COVID-19. Across the study: Specimens from acute and convalescent COVID-19 originated in the United States, Italy and Spain. Sources were T cells, B-cell-depleted T cells, or PBMCs; the material itself was cDNA or gDNA.

Profiled with immunoSEQ multiplex PCR; TCRdb holds only in-frame clones, not every one. Of under 300,000 clones listed, roughly 82% are singletons. The sequencing input was peripheral blood. The TCR comes from a woman aged 80 or over with active or convalescent COVID-19.

The CDR3 DNA follows: TGTGCCAGCAGCTGGGGACAGGGGTGGGATCAGCCCCAGCATTTT. The encoded protein is CASSWGQGWDQPQHF. The J gene is TRBJ1-5, the V gene TRBV5-5; 10 positions match TRBD1. In germline, CDR1 is SGHKS, CDR2 YYEKEE (reference sequence). V shed 3 bases and J 5 bases; nucleotides not matched to a gene: 5. This CDR3 contains 15 residues.